These 14 T cell receptor beta chains were sequenced from one sample in a study of shared clonotypes between healthy human individuals. TCRdb's copy holds only in-frame clones and misses some; the assay was immunoSEQ multiplex PCR. This sample yields 530,000 or so clones, of which 75% to 80% are seen a single time; around 13% belongs to the top ten. Sequenced material: PBMCs. These receptors were collected from a woman in her thirties or forties in good health. Some clones in this sample may be carry-over from other donors' samples.

This clone occurred many times. V gene TRBV27 combines with J gene TRBJ1-5, with D possibly TRBD1 on 6 matching bases. This CDR3 is 16 amino acids long. Germline lookup yields CDR1 MNHEY and CDR2 SMNVEV (reference sequence). V was shortened by 8 bases and J by 7 bases, with 24 bases between the two germline ends. CDR3 nucleotides: TGTGCCAGCCGGGCGCGAGGGGGGGCCGTCGAACAGCCCCAGCATTTT. Translation: CASRARGGAVEQPQHF.

Worth noting for this clone: A read error may account for a junction end that differs from germline. The chain has TRBV7-7 and TRBJ2-1; the D is unclear. Germline V gives CDR1 SSHAT, CDR2 FNYEAQ (reference sequence). This CDR3 contains 13 residues. CDR3 loop: CASSLSEWGEQFF. As DNA, the CDR3 is TGTGCTAGCAGCTTAAGCGAGTGGGGTGAGCAGTTCTTC.

This sequence joins TRBV6-5 and TRBJ2-7; D not resolved. V lost 8 bases and J lost 4, with 18 bases in between. This CDR3 is 14 amino acids long. CDR1 and CDR2 from the germline V gene are MNHEY and SVGAGI. The CDR3 protein is CASYPPAAPYEQYF. Here the CDR3 DNA reads TGTGCCAGCTATCCCCCGGCCGCCCCGTACGAGCAGTACTTC.

This clone was found a few times. The chain has TRBV19 and TRBJ2-7; 7 bases align to TRBD2. The V gene's germline CDR1 is LNHDA and CDR2 SQIVND (reference sequence). The CDR3 sequence is 14 residues long. Trimming removed 3 bases from V and 2 bases from J; junction bases left unmatched: 4. CDR3 residues: CASSIRAGAYEQYF. DNA for the CDR3: TGTGCCAGTAGTATTCGGGCGGGAGCCTACGAGCAGTACTTC.

The CDR3 sequence: CASSQDGGSPNTEAFF. DNA of the CDR3: TGCGCCAGCAGCCAAGACGGGGGGAGCCCGAACACTGAAGCTTTCTTT. The V and J genes are TRBV4-3 and TRBJ1-1, with TRBD1 as a possible D gene (5 bases). The CDR3 extends over 16 amino acids. CDR1 LGHNA and CDR2 YSLEER come from the germline V gene. Trimming cost V 0 bases and J 1 base, with 12 bases left between them.

CDR3 loop: CASSFLGVAEAFF. CDR3 sequence (DNA): TGTGCCAGCAGCTTCCTCGGGGTAGCTGAAGCTTTCTTT. This chain uses TRBV7-2 with TRBJ1-1; D gene uncertain. Trimming removed 3 bases at V and 6 bases at J, with 11 bases between. The length of the CDR3 is 13 residues. CDR1 is SGHTA, CDR2 FQGNSA, per germline.

The V gene is TRBV7-3, the J gene TRBJ2-5; D not resolved. V lost 2 bases to trimming and J lost 3 bases, with 16 bases between them. The germline CDR1 and CDR2 sequences are SGHTA and FQGTGA. The CDR3 runs 16 residues. CDR3 coding DNA: TGTGCCAGCAGCTTAGGAACGACACTCGGAGAAGAGACCCAGTACTTC. Amino acids: CASSLGTTLGEETQYF.

This rearrangement joins TRBV30 to TRBJ1-5, with D perhaps TRBD1 (6 bases). CDR1 is GTSNPN and CDR2 is SVGIG in the germline V gene (reference sequence). The V end was cut by 2 bases, the J end by 7 bases, with 18 bases between. The CDR3 runs to 15 residues. DNA for the CDR3: TGTGCCTGGAGTCGAGAGGGGGGGCATCGGCAGCCCCAGCATTTT. Protein: CAWSREGGHRQPQHF.

The chain carries TRBV7-3 and TRBJ2-1; 14 positions match TRBD2. This CDR3 is 16 amino acids long. V lost 1 base and J lost 6; bases outside the gene matches: 2. Germline CDR1 SGHTA, CDR2 FQGTGA. CDR3 sequence: CASSLMGTSGSNEQFF. CDR3 sequence (DNA): TGTGCCAGCAGCTTAATGGGGACTAGCGGGAGCAATGAGCAGTTCTTC.

A word on this clone: This may be a read error, as it is one base from a much larger clone. Other DNA sequences of this sample code for an identical CDR3. V is TRBV9 and J is TRBJ2-1; 8 nucleotides agree with TRBD2. The CDR3 has 15 residues. The V gene's germline CDR1 is SGDLS and CDR2 YYNGEE. Germline trimming cut 2 bases from V and 0 bases from J; bases unmatched to any gene: 1. CDR3 region: CASSVSGSSYNEQFF. The DNA for the CDR3 is TGTGCCAGCAGCGTCAGCGGGAGCTCCTACAATGAGCAGTTCTTC. The full variable domain, its missing parts supplied by reference TRBV9 and TRBJ2-1, is DSGVTQTPKHLITATGQRVTLRCSPRSGDLSVYWYQQSLDQGLQFLIQYYNGEERAKGNILERFSAQQFPDLHSELNLSSLELGDSALYFCASSVSGSSYNEQFFGPGTRLTVL.

CDR3 sequence: CASSLVGRATDTQYF. The DNA of the CDR3 is TGTGCCAGCAGCTTAGTAGGTCGGGCCACAGATACGCAGTATTTT. The chain has TRBV7-2 and TRBJ2-3; D not certain. Germline V CDR1 and CDR2: SGHTA, FQGNSA. The CDR3 spans 15 residues. V was pared by 1 base and J by 2 bases, with 10 bases between.

The rearrangement joins TRBV9 to TRBJ2-1; the D gene is possibly TRBD2 (6 bases). Germline V gene lookup returns CDR1 SGDLS and CDR2 YYNGEE. V lost 0 bases and J lost 5, with 9 bases in between. The CDR3 is 14 amino acids. The CDR3 nucleotides read TGTGCCAGCAGCGTAGCGACTAGACACAATGAGCAGTTCTTC. It encodes CASSVATRHNEQFF.

This clone has a single count. The chain combines TRBV27 with TRBJ2-7, with D uncertain. CDR1 and CDR2 from the germline V gene are MNHEY and SMNVEV (reference sequence). Trimming stripped 4 bases from V and 2 bases from J, with 12 bases between. This CDR3 contains 14 residues. CDR3 amino acids: CASSSQSGPYEQYF. In DNA, the CDR3 is TGTGCCAGCAGTTCCCAGTCTGGCCCCTACGAGCAGTACTTC.

The genes are TRBV30 and TRBJ2-1; D is uncertain. Germline CDR1 GTSNPN, CDR2 SVGIG (reference sequence). The CDR3 is 12 residues long. V was pared by 3 bases and J by 5 bases, with 8 bases between. CDR3 DNA sequence: TGTGCCTGGAGCGGCAGCCACAATGAGCAGTTCTTC. This encodes CAWSGSHNEQFF.